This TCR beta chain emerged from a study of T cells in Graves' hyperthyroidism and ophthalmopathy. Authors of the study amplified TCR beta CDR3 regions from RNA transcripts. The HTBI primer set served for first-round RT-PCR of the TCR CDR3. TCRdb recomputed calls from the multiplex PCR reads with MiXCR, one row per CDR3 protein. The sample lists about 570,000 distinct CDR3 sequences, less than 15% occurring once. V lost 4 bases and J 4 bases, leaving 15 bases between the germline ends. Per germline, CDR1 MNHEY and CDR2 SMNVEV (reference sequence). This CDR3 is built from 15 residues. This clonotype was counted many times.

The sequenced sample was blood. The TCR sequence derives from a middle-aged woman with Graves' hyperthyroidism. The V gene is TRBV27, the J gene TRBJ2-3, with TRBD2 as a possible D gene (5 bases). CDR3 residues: CASSSRGFGADTQYF. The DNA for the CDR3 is TGTGCCAGCAGTTCTCGAGGGTTCGGTGCAGATACGCAGTATTTT.